The 10 T cell receptor beta chains listed next were all sequenced from one sample in a study of T cell changes during pregnancy in multiple sclerosis. Sequencing was performed with immunoSEQ multiplex PCR; in TCRdb, only in-frame clones are kept and a portion is missing. The data contain roughly 76,000 clones, nearly 95% of them singletons. The sequencing here drew on CD4+ T cells from peripheral blood mononuclear cells, taken after pregnancy. These receptors originate from a female donor with multiple sclerosis, enrolled in a pregnancy study.

The rearrangement uses TRBV6-5 and TRBJ1-6, with 8 bases identical to TRBD1. The CDR3 length is 15 residues. Germline V lookup: CDR1 MNHEY, CDR2 SVGAGI. V lost 6 bases, J lost 7 bases, and 8 bases stayed unmatched. For the CDR3, the DNA is TGTGCCAGCAGCACCTTCCGGGACAGGAATTCACCCCTCCACTTT. Residues: CASSTFRDRNSPLHF.

V usage is TRBV7-3 and J usage is TRBJ1-1; maybe TRBD1 (6 bases). V was pared by 1 base and J by 3 bases, with 9 bases between. The length of the CDR3 is 14 residues. Per germline, CDR1 SGHTA and CDR2 FQGTGA. CDR3 loop: CASSLRGGDTEAFF. In DNA, the CDR3 is TGTGCCAGCAGCTTAAGAGGGGGGGACACTGAAGCTTTCTTT. The full variable domain, rest sourced from reference TRBV7-3 and TRBJ1-1, is GAGVSQTPSNKVTEKGKYVELRCDPISGHTALYWYRQSLGQGPEFLIYFQGTGAADDSGLPNDRFFAVRPEGSVSTLKIQRTERGDSAVYLCASSLRGGDTEAFFGQGTRLTVV.

The chain uses TRBV5-4 and TRBJ2-1, with 11 bases lining up with TRBD2. Germline assignment: CDR1 SGHNT and CDR2 YYREEE (reference sequence). The CDR3 loop spans 13 amino acids. The V segment lost 4 bases and the J segment 11 bases; nucleotides outside the gene matches: 5. CDR3 sequence reads: CASSPGTSGQQFF. The CDR3 DNA follows: TGTGCCAGCAGCCCGGGGACTAGCGGTCAGCAGTTCTTC.

The chain has TRBV30 and TRBJ2-2, with D possibly matching TRBD2 (7 bases). This CDR3 is built from 15 residues. Germline V CDR1 and CDR2: GTSNPN, SVGIG (reference sequence). Trimming shortened V by 2 bases and J by 6 bases, and 16 bases separated the two germline ends. The CDR3 coding sequence is TGTGCCTGGAGTCGGGGCGGGGGCTTGGCCGGGGAGCTGTTTTTT. It yields the protein CAWSRGGGLAGELFF.

This sequence joins TRBV9 and TRBJ1-4, with D hard to call. Trimming took off 0 bases at V and 0 bases at J, with 9 bases between the two ends. CDR1 and CDR2 from the germline V gene are SGDLS and YYNGEE. The CDR3 covers 16 residues. CDR3 DNA: TGTGCCAGCAGCGTAGGTTCCCAGACAACTAATGAAAAACTGTTTTTT. Its translation: CASSVGSQTTNEKLFF.

The V and J genes are TRBV19 and TRBJ1-1; D remains ambiguous. The V end lost 7 bases, the J end lost 2 bases, and 11 bases lay between the germline ends. This CDR3 has 13 amino acids. CDR1 is LNHDA, CDR2 SQIVND, per germline (reference sequence). The CDR3 bases are TGTGCCAGTAATAGGCAGACTAACACTGAAGCTTTCTTT. Protein sequence: CASNRQTNTEAFF.

This clone was found a few times. The chain couples TRBV30 to TRBJ1-1; D perhaps matches TRBD1 (5 bases). V was pared by 2 bases and J by 6 bases, with 10 bases between. CDR3 length equals 12 residues. The germline V gene has CDR1 GTSNPN and CDR2 SVGIG (reference sequence). The chain's CDR3 is CAWSRGIPEAFF. The CDR3 DNA reads as TGTGCCTGGAGTCGGGGGATCCCTGAAGCTTTCTTT.

The rearrangement uses TRBV5-4 and TRBJ2-3; tentatively, D is TRBD2 (6 bases). CDR1 is SGHNT and CDR2 is YYREEE in the germline V gene (reference sequence). Trimming removed 0 bases from V and 6 bases from J, with 17 bases in between. The CDR3 has 16 residues. The CDR3 DNA sequence: TGTGCCAGCAGCTTGGGGGCCGCAGCTGCGGGGGATACGCAGTATTTT. It encodes CASSLGAAAAGDTQYF.

This clone was seen a single time. The chain joins TRBV27 to TRBJ2-7, with TRBD1 matching over 10 bases. The CDR3 extends over 14 amino acids. V was clipped by 6 bases and J by 2 bases; unmatched bases: 4. In germline, CDR1 is MNHEY, CDR2 SMNVEV (reference sequence). CDR3 residues: CASSLDRGPYEQYF. The CDR3, as DNA: TGTGCCAGCAGCTTAGACAGGGGGCCCTACGAGCAGTACTTC.

This clone was found once. The genes are TRBV28 and TRBJ1-4; 7 bases are shared with TRBD1. Germline V gene data show CDR1 as MDHEN and CDR2 as SYDVKM. J lost 0 bases, V lost 2 bases, and 3 bases had no gene match. The CDR3 sequence is 16 residues long. For the CDR3, the DNA is TGTGCCAGCAGTTTACCCAGGGGGGCAACTAATGAAAAACTGTTTTTT. This gives the protein CASSLPRGATNEKLFF.